This is a list of T cell receptor beta chains from one sample in a study of cytomegalovirus exposure and HLA in healthy donors. The protocol was immunoSEQ multiplex PCR, while the TCRdb copy is restricted to in-frame clones and leaves out a portion. The sample carries 90,000 to 100,000 clones, approximately 76% recorded once. The sequenced material came from PBMCs. The receptors derive from a man aged 40-55 years in good health and CMV-seronegative. CDR3s include the opening cysteine and the closing phenylalanine or tryptophan. The D gene is left open where the match is weak. Clone size is given for some rows only: seen once, a few or many times, or a class if the clone is expanded.

J	size	V	D	DNA	CDR3
TRBJ2-3	NA	TRBV4-3	TRBD2	TGCGCCAGCAGCCAAGCGGGAGGGCCGGGAGATACGCAGTATTTT	CASSQAGGPGDTQYF
TRBJ2-5	few	TRBV4-1	TRBD1	TGCGCCAGCAGCCGTCAAGGACAGGGGCTTCCAGAGACCCAGTACTTC	CASSRQGQGLPETQYF
TRBJ2-7	NA	TRBV28	NA	TGTGCCAGCAGTCCCCCCGGGACACAATACGAGCAGTACTTC	CASSPPGTQYEQYF
TRBJ2-1	NA	TRBV4-3	TRBD2	TGCGCCAGCAGCCAAGATGGGACTAGCGGGAGTATCAATGAGCAGTTCTTC	CASSQDGTSGSINEQFF
TRBJ2-2	few	TRBV5-4	NA	TGTGCCAGCAGCCCACGCAGGGGTGCTCTCACCGGGGAGCTGTTTTTT	CASSPRRGALTGELFF
TRBJ1-6	NA	TRBV14	NA	TGTGCCAGCAGCCAATTTTCGATTTTTTCGTCGGGATCACCCCTCCACTTT	CASSQFSIFSSGSPLHF
TRBJ1-5	NA	TRBV7-2	NA	TGTGCCAGCAGCTTAGTCCCAGATAGCAATCAGCCCCAGCATTTT	CASSLVPDSNQPQHF
TRBJ2-5	NA	TRBV4-3	TRBD2	TGCGCCAGCAGCCAAGATGTCGCGGGGGGAATTCGGAGGACCCAGTACTTC	CASSQDVAGGIRRTQYF
TRBJ2-1	NA	TRBV4-3	TRBD2	TGCGCCAGCAGCCAAGATGGGAAATGGGCTAGCGGGAATGAGCAGTTCTTC	CASSQDGKWASGNEQFF
TRBJ2-7	NA	TRBV7-9	TRBD2	TGTGCCAGCAGCCTCCCGACTAGCGCGAAGCCCTACGAGCAGTACTTC	CASSLPTSAKPYEQYF
TRBJ2-1	NA	TRBV19	TRBD2	TGTGCCAGTAGTATACAGGGTAGAGCGGGGGGGAATGAGCAGTTCTTC	CASSIQGRAGGNEQFF
TRBJ2-3	once	TRBV6-4	TRBD1	TGTGCCAGCAGTTCGGGGACAGGGTCAGATACGCAGTATTTT	CASSSGTGSDTQYF
TRBJ1-1	few	TRBV19	TRBD1	TGTGCCAGTAGTCCCAGGACAGGGAGAGGCACTGAAGCTTTCTTT	CASSPRTGRGTEAFF
TRBJ1-1	NA	TRBV28	NA	TGTGCCAGCAGCCCGGGGGGGGTCCTTGAAGCTTTCTTT	CASSPGGVLEAFF
TRBJ2-7	NA	TRBV6-6	TRBD2	TGTGCCAGCACAGGGACTAGCGGGAGGATGAGGAACGAGCAGTACTTC	CASTGTSGRMRNEQYF
TRBJ1-1	NA	TRBV29-1	TRBD1	TGCAGCGTTGAAGGGGTAACAGGGGTTGACACTGAAGCTTTCTTT	CSVEGVTGVDTEAFF
TRBJ2-7	once	TRBV5-8	TRBD1	TGTGCCAGCATCAAACAGGGGGCGTGGATTCTCCCGCGCGAGCAGTACTTC	CASIKQGAWILPREQYF
TRBJ2-1	few	TRBV5-1	TRBD2	TGCGCCGGGCGAGCGGGAGTCGGTGATGAGCAGTTCTTC	CAGRAGVGDEQFF
TRBJ2-7	NA	TRBV5-1	TRBD1	TGCGCCAGCAGCATACGACAGGGTACCTACGAGCAGTACTTC	CASSIRQGTYEQYF
TRBJ2-7	NA	TRBV2	NA	TGTGCCAGCCGCGGGGCAGGGCAGACCTACGAGCAGTACTTC	CASRGAGQTYEQYF
TRBJ2-7	NA	TRBV9	NA	TGTGCCAGCAACATGGGAGGCCTAAGCTCCTACGAGCAGTACTTC	CASNMGGLSSYEQYF
TRBJ2-1	NA	TRBV5-8	NA	TGTGCCAGCAGCCGAGCCCGGAGCTCCTACAATGAGCAGTTCTTC	CASSRARSSYNEQFF
TRBJ1-2	few	TRBV13	NA	TGTGCCAGCAGCGACTTGTTGGGGGGTGTCTACACCTTC	CASSDLLGGVYTF
TRBJ1-6	NA	TRBV19	NA	TGTGCCAGTAGTATTGACAGCTTGCGGCTCTCACCCCTCCACTTT	CASSIDSLRLSPLHF
TRBJ1-2	NA	TRBV5-1	TRBD1	TGCGCCAGCAGCGTCTCGACAGGGTTCCAAGGCGGCTACACCTTC	CASSVSTGFQGGYTF
TRBJ2-7	NA	TRBV21-1	NA	TGTGCCAGCAGCAAAAACGGGACTAGCTCCTACGAGCAGTACTTC	CASSKNGTSSYEQYF
TRBJ2-6	NA	TRBV19	NA	TGTGCCAGTAGTATGGTGCGGAGGGGCTCTGGGGCCAACGTCCTGACTTTC	CASSMVRRGSGANVLTF
TRBJ1-1	NA	TRBV28	NA	TGTGCCAGCAGTTGGGGAGGGGTGAACACTGAAGCTTTCTTT	CASSWGGVNTEAFF
TRBJ1-2	NA	TRBV7-9	TRBD1	TGTGCCAGCAGCTTAACGGACAGGGGGCGAGTTGGCTACACCTTC	CASSLTDRGRVGYTF
TRBJ1-1	once	TRBV5-1	TRBD1	TGCGCCAGCAGCGCACAGGGGGCTGGGACTGAAGCTTTCTTT	CASSAQGAGTEAFF
TRBJ1-1	NA	TRBV23-1	NA	TGCGCCAGCGGTCCAGGCGGGGGGGACACTGAAGCTTTCTTT	CASGPGGGDTEAFF
TRBJ1-6	NA	TRBV5-4	TRBD1	TGTGCCAGCAGCTTGGACCAGGGGGCCGGGTCACCCCTCCACTTT	CASSLDQGAGSPLHF
TRBJ2-2	NA	TRBV2	TRBD1	TGTGCCAGTCTCGGGACAGGGGGCACCGGGGAGCTGTTTTTT	CASLGTGGTGELFF
TRBJ1-6	NA	TRBV20-1	NA	TGCAGTGCTAGTAGATCTTCACCCCTCCACTTT	CSASRSSPLHF
TRBJ2-5	NA	TRBV7-2	NA	TGTGCCAGCAGCTGGGCGGAGACCCAGTACTTC	CASSWAETQYF
TRBJ1-5	NA	TRBV28	NA	TGTGCCAGCTCCCTCCATCAGCCCCAGCATTTT	CASSLHQPQHF
TRBJ2-7	NA	TRBV19	NA	TGTGCCAGCTCGGGACTGAACTACGAGCAGTACTTC	CASSGLNYEQYF
TRBJ1-4	NA	TRBV7-9	NA	TGTGCCAGCAGCTGGGTGGACGGACCAGGGTTGAATGAAAAACTGTTTTTT	CASSWVDGPGLNEKLFF